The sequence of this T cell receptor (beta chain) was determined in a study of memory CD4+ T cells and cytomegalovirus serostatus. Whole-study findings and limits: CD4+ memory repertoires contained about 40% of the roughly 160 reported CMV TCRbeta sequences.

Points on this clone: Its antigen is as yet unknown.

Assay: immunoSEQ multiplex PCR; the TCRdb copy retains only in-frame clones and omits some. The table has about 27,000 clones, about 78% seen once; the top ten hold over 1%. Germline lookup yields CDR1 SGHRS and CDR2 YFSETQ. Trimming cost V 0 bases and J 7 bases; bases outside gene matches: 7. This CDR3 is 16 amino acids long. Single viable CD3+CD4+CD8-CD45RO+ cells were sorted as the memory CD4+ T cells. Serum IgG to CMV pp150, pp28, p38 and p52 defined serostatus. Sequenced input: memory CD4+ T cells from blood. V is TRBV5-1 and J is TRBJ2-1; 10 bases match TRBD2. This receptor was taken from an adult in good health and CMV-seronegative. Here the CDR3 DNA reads TGCGCCAGCAGCTTGGGGCTAGCGGGAGTAGCAAATGAGCAGTTCTTC. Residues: CASSLGLAGVANEQFF.